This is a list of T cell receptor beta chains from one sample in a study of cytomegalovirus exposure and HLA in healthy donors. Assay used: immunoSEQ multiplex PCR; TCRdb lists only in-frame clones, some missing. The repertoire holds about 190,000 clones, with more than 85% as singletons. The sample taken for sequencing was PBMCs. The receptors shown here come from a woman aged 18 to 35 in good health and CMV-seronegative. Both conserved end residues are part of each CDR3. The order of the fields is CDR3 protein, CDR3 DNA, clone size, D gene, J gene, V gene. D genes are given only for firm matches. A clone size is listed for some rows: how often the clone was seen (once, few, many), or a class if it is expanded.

CDR3: CASSGLYRDRPQETQYF
DNA: TGTGCCAGCAGTGGACTATACCGGGACAGACCTCAAGAGACCCAGTACTTC
size: NA
D: TRBD1
J: TRBJ2-5
V: TRBV6-1

CDR3: CASSLDRGTGNTIYF
DNA: TGCGCCAGCAGCCTCGACAGGGGGACTGGAAACACCATATATTTT
size: NA
D: TRBD1
J: TRBJ1-3
V: TRBV4-3

CDR3: CASSLQGDNGYTF
DNA: TGTGCCAGCAGTTTACAGGGGGATAATGGCTACACCTTC
size: NA
D: TRBD1
J: TRBJ1-2
V: TRBV6-5

CDR3: CASSASGTENTIYF
DNA: TGTGCCAGCAGCGCTTCCGGGACAGAAAACACCATATATTTT
size: NA
D: TRBD1
J: TRBJ1-3
V: TRBV11-2

CDR3: CASSQLAGPTEAFF
DNA: TGTGCCAGCAGCCAACTCGCGGGGCCCACTGAAGCTTTCTTT
size: NA
D: NA
J: TRBJ1-1
V: TRBV7-9

CDR3: CASSISGSGYSYNEQFF
DNA: TGTGCCAGTAGTATATCTGGTAGCGGTTACTCCTACAATGAGCAGTTCTTC
size: NA
D: NA
J: TRBJ2-1
V: TRBV19

CDR3: CASSFGDRGSFRGYTF
DNA: TGCGCCAGCAGCTTCGGGGACAGGGGGTCTTTTCGTGGCTACACCTTC
size: NA
D: TRBD1
J: TRBJ1-2
V: TRBV5-1

CDR3: CASSPRTAGNTIYF
DNA: TGTGCCAGCAGCCCTAGGACAGCCGGAAACACCATATATTTT
size: once
D: NA
J: TRBJ1-3
V: TRBV11-2

CDR3: CAISESTSGQQYF
DNA: TGTGCCATCAGTGAGTCGACTAGCGGGCAGCAGTACTTC
size: NA
D: TRBD2
J: TRBJ2-7
V: TRBV10-3

CDR3: CASSYSGGNYGYTF
DNA: TGTGCCAGCAGTTACTCGGGGGGGAACTATGGCTACACCTTC
size: few
D: NA
J: TRBJ1-2
V: TRBV6-5

CDR3: CASRRSGGNQPQHF
DNA: TGTGCCAGCAGGCGCTCAGGGGGAAATCAGCCCCAGCATTTT
size: NA
D: TRBD1
J: TRBJ1-5
V: TRBV6-5

CDR3: CASSFERVTDTQYF
DNA: TGCGCCAGCAGCTTTGAGCGGGTCACAGATACGCAGTATTTT
size: NA
D: NA
J: TRBJ2-3
V: TRBV5-1

CDR3: CASSLSIGLAGEETQYF
DNA: TGCGCCAGCAGTCTCAGCATCGGACTAGCGGGGGAAGAGACCCAGTACTTC
size: NA
D: TRBD2
J: TRBJ2-5
V: TRBV5-1

CDR3: CASSWGGDSGNTIYF
DNA: TGCGCCAGCAGCTGGGGGGGTGACTCTGGAAACACCATATATTTT
size: once
D: NA
J: TRBJ1-3
V: TRBV5-1

CDR3: CASSADRYSNQPQHF
DNA: TGTGCCAGTAGCGCGGACAGATATAGCAATCAGCCCCAGCATTTT
size: NA
D: NA
J: TRBJ1-5
V: TRBV19

CDR3: CASGARGQGDTQYF
DNA: TGTGCCAGCGGGGCTAGGGGGCAAGGAGATACGCAGTATTTT
size: NA
D: TRBD1
J: TRBJ2-3
V: TRBV2

CDR3: CASTGTSGSWFGLPDTQYF
DNA: TGTGCCAGCACCGGGACTAGCGGGAGTTGGTTCGGCCTTCCAGATACGCAGTATTTT
size: NA
D: TRBD2
J: TRBJ2-3
V: TRBV9